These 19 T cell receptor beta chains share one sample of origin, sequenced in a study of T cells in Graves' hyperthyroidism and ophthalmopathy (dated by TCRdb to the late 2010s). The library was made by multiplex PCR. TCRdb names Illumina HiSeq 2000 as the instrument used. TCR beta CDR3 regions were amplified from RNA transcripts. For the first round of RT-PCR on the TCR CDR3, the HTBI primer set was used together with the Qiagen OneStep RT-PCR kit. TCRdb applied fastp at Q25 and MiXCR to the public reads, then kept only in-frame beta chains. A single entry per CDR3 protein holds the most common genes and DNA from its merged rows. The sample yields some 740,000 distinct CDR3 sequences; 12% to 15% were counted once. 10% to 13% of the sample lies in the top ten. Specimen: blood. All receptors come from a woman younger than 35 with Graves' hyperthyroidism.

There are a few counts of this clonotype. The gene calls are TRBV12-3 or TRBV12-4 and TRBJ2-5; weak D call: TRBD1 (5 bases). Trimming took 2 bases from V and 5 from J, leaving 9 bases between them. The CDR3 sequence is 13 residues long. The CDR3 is CASSLRGFETQYF. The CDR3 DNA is TGTGCCAGCAGTTTAAGGGGTTTCGAGACCCAGTACTTC.

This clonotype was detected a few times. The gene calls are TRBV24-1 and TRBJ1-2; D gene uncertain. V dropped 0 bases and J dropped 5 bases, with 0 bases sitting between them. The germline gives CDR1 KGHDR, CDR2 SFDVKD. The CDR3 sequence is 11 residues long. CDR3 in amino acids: CATSDLYGYTF. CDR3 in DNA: TGTGCCACCAGTGATTTGTATGGCTACACCTTC.

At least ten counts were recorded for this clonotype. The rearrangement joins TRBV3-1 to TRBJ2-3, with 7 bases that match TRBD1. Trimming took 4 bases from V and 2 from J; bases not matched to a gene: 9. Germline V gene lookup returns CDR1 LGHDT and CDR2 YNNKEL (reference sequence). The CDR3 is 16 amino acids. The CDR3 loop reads CASSLLGQSITDTQYF. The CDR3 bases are TGTGCCAGCAGCCTTTTGGGACAGTCTATCACAGATACGCAGTATTTT.

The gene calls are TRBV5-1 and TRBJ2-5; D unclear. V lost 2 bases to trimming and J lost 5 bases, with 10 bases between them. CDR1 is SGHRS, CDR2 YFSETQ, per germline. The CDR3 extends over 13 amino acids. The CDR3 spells CASSLGIVETQYF. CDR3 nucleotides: TGCGCCAGCAGCTTAGGGATTGTGGAGACCCAGTACTTC. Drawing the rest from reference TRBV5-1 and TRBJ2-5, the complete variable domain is KAGVTQTPRYLIKTRGQQVTLSCSPISGHRSVSWYQQTPGQGLQFLFEYFSETQRNKGNFPGRFSGRQFSNSRSEMNVSTLELGDSALYLCASSLGIVETQYFGPGTRLLVL.

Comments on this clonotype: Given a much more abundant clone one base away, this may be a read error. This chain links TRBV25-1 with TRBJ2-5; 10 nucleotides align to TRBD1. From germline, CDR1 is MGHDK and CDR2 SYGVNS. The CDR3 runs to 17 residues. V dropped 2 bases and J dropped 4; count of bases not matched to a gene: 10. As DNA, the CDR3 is TGTGCCAGCAGTGAACTTCTGACAGGGGGCGTAGGAGAGACCCAGTACTTC. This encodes CASSELLTGGVGETQYF.

CDR3 amino acids: CASSPRGTQHEQYF. CDR3 nucleotides: TGTGCCAGCAGCCCCAGAGGGACCCAACACGAGCAGTACTTC. The V and J genes are TRBV14 and TRBJ2-7, with D perhaps TRBD1 or TRBD2 (5 bases each). The germline V and J ends were trimmed by 4 bases and 5 bases, with 15 bases remaining between them. The CDR3 totals 14 residues. Germline V gene sequence: CDR1 SGHDN, CDR2 FVKESK.

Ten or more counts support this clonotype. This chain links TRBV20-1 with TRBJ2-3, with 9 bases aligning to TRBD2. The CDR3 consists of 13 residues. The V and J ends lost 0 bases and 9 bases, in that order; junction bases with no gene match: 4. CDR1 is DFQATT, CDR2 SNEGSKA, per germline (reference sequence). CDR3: CSARDPGLATQYF. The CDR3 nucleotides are TGCAGTGCTAGAGATCCCGGACTAGCGACGCAGTATTTT.

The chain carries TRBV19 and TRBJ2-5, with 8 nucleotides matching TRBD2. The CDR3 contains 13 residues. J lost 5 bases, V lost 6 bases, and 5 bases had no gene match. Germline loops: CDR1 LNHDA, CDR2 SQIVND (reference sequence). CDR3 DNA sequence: TGTGCCAGTAGCAAGCGGGAGTTGGAGACCCAGTACTTC. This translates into CASSKRELETQYF.

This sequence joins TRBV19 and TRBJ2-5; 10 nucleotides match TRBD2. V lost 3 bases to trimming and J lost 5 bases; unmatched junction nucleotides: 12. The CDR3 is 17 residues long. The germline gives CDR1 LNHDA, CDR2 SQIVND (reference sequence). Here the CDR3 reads CASSMSSIAGGLETQYF. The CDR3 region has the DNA TGTGCCAGTAGTATGTCGTCTATAGCGGGAGGATTGGAGACCCAGTACTTC.

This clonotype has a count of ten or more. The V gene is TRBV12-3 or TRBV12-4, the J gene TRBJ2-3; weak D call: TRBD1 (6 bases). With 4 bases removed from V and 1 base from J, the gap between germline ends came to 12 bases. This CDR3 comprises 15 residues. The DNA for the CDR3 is TGTGCCAGCAGTTCCCGGGACAAACGCACAGATACGCAGTATTTT. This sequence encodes CASSSRDKRTDTQYF.

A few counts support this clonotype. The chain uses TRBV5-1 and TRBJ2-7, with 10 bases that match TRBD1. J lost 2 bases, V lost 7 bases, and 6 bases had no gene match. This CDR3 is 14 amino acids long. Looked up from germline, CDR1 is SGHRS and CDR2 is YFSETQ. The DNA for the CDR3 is TGCGCCAGCTCGGGACAGGGGTCGCCCTACGAGCAGTACTTC. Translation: CASSGQGSPYEQYF.

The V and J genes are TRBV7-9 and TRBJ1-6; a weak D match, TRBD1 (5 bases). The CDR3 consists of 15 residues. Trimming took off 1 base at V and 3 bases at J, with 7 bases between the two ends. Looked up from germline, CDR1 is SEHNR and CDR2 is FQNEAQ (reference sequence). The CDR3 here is CASSLGGVYNSPLHF. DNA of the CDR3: TGTGCCAGCAGCTTAGGGGGGGTCTATAATTCACCCCTCCACTTT.

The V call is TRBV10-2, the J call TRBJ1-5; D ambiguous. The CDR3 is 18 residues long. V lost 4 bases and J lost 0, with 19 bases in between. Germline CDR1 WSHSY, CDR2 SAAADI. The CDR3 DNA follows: TGCGCCAGCAGTGCGATGGGGATAGTTTCCTATAGCAATCAGCCCCAGCATTTT. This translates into CASSAMGIVSYSNQPQHF.

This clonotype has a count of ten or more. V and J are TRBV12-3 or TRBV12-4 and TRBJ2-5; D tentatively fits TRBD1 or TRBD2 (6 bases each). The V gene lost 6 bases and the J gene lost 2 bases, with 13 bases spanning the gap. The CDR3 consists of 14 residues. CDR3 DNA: TGTGCCAGCAGGCAAGGAGGGACACAAGAGACCCAGTACTTC. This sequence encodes CASRQGGTQETQYF.

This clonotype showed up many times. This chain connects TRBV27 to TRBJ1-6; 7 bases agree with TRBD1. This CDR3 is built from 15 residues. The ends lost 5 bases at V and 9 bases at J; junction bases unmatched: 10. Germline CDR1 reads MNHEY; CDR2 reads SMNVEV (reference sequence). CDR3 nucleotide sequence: TGTGCCAGCAGTCCCTCCACAGGGGCGAGTTCACCCCTCCACTTT. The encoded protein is CASSPSTGASSPLHF.

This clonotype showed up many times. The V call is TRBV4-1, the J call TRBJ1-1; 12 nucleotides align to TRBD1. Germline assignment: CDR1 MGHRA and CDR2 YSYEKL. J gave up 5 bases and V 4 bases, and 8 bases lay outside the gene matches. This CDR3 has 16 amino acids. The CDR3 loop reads CASSRGQGAGNTEAFF. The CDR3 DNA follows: TGCGCCAGCAGCCGGGGACAGGGGGCCGGTAATACTGAAGCTTTCTTT.

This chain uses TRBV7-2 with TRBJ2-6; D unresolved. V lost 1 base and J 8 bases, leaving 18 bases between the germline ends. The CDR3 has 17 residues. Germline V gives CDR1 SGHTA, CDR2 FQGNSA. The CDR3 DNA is TGTGCCAGCAGCTTAGAGTCTAGGGCGTCTGTGACCAACGTCCTGACTTTC. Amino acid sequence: CASSLESRASVTNVLTF.

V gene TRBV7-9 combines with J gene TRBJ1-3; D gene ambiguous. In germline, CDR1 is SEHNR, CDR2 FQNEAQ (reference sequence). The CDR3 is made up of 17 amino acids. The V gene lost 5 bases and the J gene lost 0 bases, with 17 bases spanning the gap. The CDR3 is CASSHLELVDSGNTIYF. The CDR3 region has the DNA TGTGCCAGCAGCCACCTCGAACTAGTTGACTCTGGAAACACCATATATTTT.

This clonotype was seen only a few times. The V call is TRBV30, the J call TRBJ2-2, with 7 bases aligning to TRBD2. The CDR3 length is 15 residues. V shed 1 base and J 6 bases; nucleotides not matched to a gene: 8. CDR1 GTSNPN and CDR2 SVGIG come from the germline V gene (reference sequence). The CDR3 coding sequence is TGTGCCTGGAGTGCCAGATGGGGAGGGCCCGGGGAGCTGTTTTTT. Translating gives CAWSARWGGPGELFF.